These 19 T cell receptor beta chains originate from one sample sequenced in a study of regulatory T cells in long-lasting Graves disease. Arm-PCR of CDR3 regions and iRepertoire HTBI primers were used to build TCR beta libraries. TCRdb redid the calling of the multiplex PCR reads with MiXCR, one entry per CDR3 protein. The repertoire includes almost 350,000 distinct CDR3 sequences, roughly a fifth of them detected once, and less than 35% sits in the top ten. Described time point: persistent/refractory GD, antithyroid drugs over 5 years with positive TRAb. PBMC RNA was the source of the TCR library. The sample consisted of peripheral blood mononuclear cells (PBMCs), taken when the disease was refractory, from a patient treated with antithyroid drugs. These receptors came from a female donor with Graves disease.

Ten or more counts support this clonotype. J is TRBJ2-4 and V is TRBV2; 13 nucleotides agree with TRBD2. With 6 bases clipped from V and 3 bases from J, the junction kept 5 bases outside the gene matches. Germline V gene lookup returns CDR1 SNHLY and CDR2 FYNNEI. The length of the CDR3 is 16 residues. The CDR3: CASRQGLAGVKNIQYF. The CDR3 DNA reads TGTGCCAGCAGACAAGGACTAGCGGGAGTCAAAAACATTCAGTACTTC.

The chain couples TRBV18 to TRBJ1-1; 9 nucleotides line up with TRBD1. The CDR3 totals 17 residues. V shed 3 bases, J shed 5 bases, and the junction held 13 bases outside the gene matches. Germline CDR1 and CDR2: KGHSH and LQKENI. CDR3 residues: CASSPFLPGQGETEAFF. As DNA, the CDR3 is TGTGCCAGCTCACCCTTTCTTCCGGGACAGGGCGAAACTGAAGCTTTCTTT.

V and J are TRBV5-1 and TRBJ1-2, with no clear D. Trimming cost V 0 bases and J 5 bases, with 11 bases left between them. Germline CDR1 SGHRS, CDR2 YFSETQ. The length of the CDR3 is 14 residues. The CDR3, as DNA: TGCGCCAGCAGCTTGGAAAGGGCCGAATATGGCTACACCTTC. This encodes CASSLERAEYGYTF.

The sample holds many counts of this clonotype. The CDR3 is CASSTPGTGIYEQYF. In nucleotides, the CDR3 is TGTGCCAGCAGCACCCCCGGGACAGGGATCTACGAGCAGTACTTC. This chain links TRBV11-2 with TRBJ2-7, with 9 bases lining up with TRBD1. After removal of 5 bases from V and 3 bases from J, the junction contained 8 bases not matched to a gene. This CDR3 has 15 residues. Germline V gene data show CDR1 as SGHAT and CDR2 as FQNNGV.

The table lists this clonotype with many counts. This chain connects TRBV7-8 to TRBJ2-5; 10 nucleotides align to TRBD2. After removal of 5 bases from V and 0 bases from J, the junction contained 3 bases not matched to a gene. From germline, CDR1 is SGHVS and CDR2 FQNEAQ. The length of the CDR3 is 15 residues. CDR3 in amino acids: CASSASGGHQETQYF. DNA for the CDR3: TGTGCCAGCAGCGCTAGCGGGGGCCACCAAGAGACCCAGTACTTC.

This clonotype ranks as medium-sized. This chain joins TRBV6-5 and TRBJ1-2; perhaps TRBD1 as D (5 bases). Deletions cut 2 bases from V and 1 base from J, with 11 bases between. The CDR3 totals 15 residues. The germline V gene has CDR1 MNHEY and CDR2 SVGAGI. In nucleotides, the CDR3 is TGTGCCAGCAGTTACGGCCCTAGGGGTAACTATGGCTACACCTTC. Its protein is CASSYGPRGNYGYTF.

This clonotype was seen repeatedly, ten times or more. This sequence joins TRBV15 and TRBJ2-5, with 8 bases aligning to TRBD2. Trimming cost V 6 bases and J 3 bases; bases outside gene matches: 9. This CDR3 is 15 amino acids long. Germline CDR1 reads LNHNV; CDR2 reads YYDKDF (reference sequence). The CDR3 DNA is TGTGCCACCAGTGCCCTAGCGGGCTCAAAAGAGACCCAGTACTTC. This translates into CATSALAGSKETQYF.

The chain recombines TRBV12-3 or TRBV12-4 with TRBJ2-3; 13 nucleotides line up with TRBD2. The V gene end was trimmed by 5 bases and the J gene end by 6 bases; junction bases not matched to a gene: 11. The CDR3 totals 17 residues. CDR3 in DNA: TGTGCCAGCAGTACCGGGACTAGCGGGACCCCACTTGATACGCAGTATTTT. It encodes CASSTGTSGTPLDTQYF.

This clonotype was detected many times. V gene TRBV12-3 or TRBV12-4 combines with J gene TRBJ1-6; D possibly corresponds to TRBD1 (6 bases). With 1 base removed from V and 14 bases from J, the gap between germline ends came to 12 bases. The CDR3 is 13 residues long. The CDR3 loop reads CASSLGRAGALHF. CDR3 sequence (DNA): TGTGCCAGCAGTTTAGGGCGGGCAGGGGCCCTCCACTTT.

V usage is TRBV11-3 and J usage is TRBJ1-4; 12 nucleotides agree with TRBD1. The CDR3 loop spans 17 amino acids. V trimming: 5 bases; J trimming: 4 bases; junction bases outside the gene matches: 8. Germline CDR1 reads SGHNT; CDR2 reads YENEEA. DNA for the CDR3: TGTGCCAGCAGCCTTGGGGACAGGGGGCGGCATAATGAAAAACTGTTTTTT. This encodes CASSLGDRGRHNEKLFF.

This clonotype was found many times. The genes are TRBV2 and TRBJ1-6, with 8 positions matching TRBD1. The CDR3 length is 14 residues. The V gene end was trimmed by 4 bases and the J gene end by 5 bases; junction bases not matched to a gene: 1. Germline V lookup: CDR1 SNHLY, CDR2 FYNNEI. In DNA, the CDR3 is TGTGCCAGCAGTGGACAGGGGAATAATTCACCCCTCCACTTT. Translated, it gives CASSGQGNNSPLHF. Drawing the rest from reference TRBV2 and TRBJ1-6, the complete variable domain is EPEVTQTPSHQVTQMGQEVILRCVPISNHLYFYWYRQILGQKVEFLVSFYNNEISEKSEIFDDQFSVERPDGSNFTLKIRSTKLEDSAMYFCASSGQGNNSPLHFGNGTRLTVT.

In this sample, this clonotype turned up many times. This chain links TRBV28 with TRBJ1-1; 7 bases match TRBD1. Germline V gene data show CDR1 as MDHEN and CDR2 as SYDVKM. This CDR3 is built from 14 residues. The V gene end was trimmed by 6 bases and the J gene end by 4 bases; junction bases not matched to a gene: 8. The CDR3 DNA is TGTGCCAGCAGGGACAGGCGATTGGGCACTGAAGCTTTCTTT. As protein: CASRDRRLGTEAFF.

This clonotype was counted many times. The J gene is TRBJ1-2, the V gene TRBV4-1; unclear D gene. The germline CDR1 and CDR2 sequences are MGHRA and YSYEKL. CDR3 length: 15 residues. The ends were cut back, 0 bases at V and 2 bases at J, with 10 bases in the middle. The CDR3 DNA reads TGCGCCAGCAGCCAAGATTTCGGGATGAACTATGGCTACACCTTC. Translation: CASSQDFGMNYGYTF.

The rearrangement links TRBV6-5 to TRBJ1-6; D unresolved. V was shortened by 4 bases and J by 0 bases, with 13 bases between the two germline ends. The CDR3 extends over 17 amino acids. Germline V lookup: CDR1 MNHEY, CDR2 SVGAGI. In DNA, the CDR3 is TGTGCCAGCAGTTTGCCGGCTTCAAGCTCCTATAATTCACCCCTCCACTTT. Translated, it gives CASSLPASSSYNSPLHF.

This chain links TRBV7-2 with TRBJ1-3; the D is unclear. V lost 4 bases and J lost 0, with 10 bases in between. CDR1 and CDR2 from the germline V gene are SGHTA and FQGNSA. There are 15 residues in the CDR3. CDR3 in amino acids: CASSSRPYSGNTIYF. DNA for the CDR3: TGTGCCAGCAGCTCCCGTCCTTACTCTGGAAACACCATATATTTT.

The sample holds many counts of this clonotype. The rearrangement uses TRBV6-5 and TRBJ1-6, with no clear D. This CDR3 comprises 18 residues. CDR1 and CDR2 from the germline V gene are MNHEY and SVGAGI. The ends were cut back, 0 bases at V and 0 bases at J, with 12 bases in the middle. CDR3 sequence reads: CASSYSSGDSSYNSPLHF. Written as DNA, the CDR3 is TGTGCCAGCAGTTACTCGAGTGGAGATAGCTCCTATAATTCACCCCTCCACTTT.

This chain joins TRBV7-8 and TRBJ2-5; D is perhaps TRBD2 (6 bases). Germline CDR1 SGHVS, CDR2 FQNEAQ. The CDR3 covers 22 residues. With 5 bases removed from V and 3 bases from J, the gap between germline ends came to 37 bases. The DNA of the CDR3 is TGTGCCAGCAGCCAAGAGCGCCCCGGCGGGGTGCCCCTTTCGGGTGGGGAAGAGACCCAGTACTTC. Its translation is CASSQERPGGVPLSGGEETQYF.

This clonotype was counted ten times or more. The rearrangement joins TRBV28 to TRBJ2-7, with 7 positions matching TRBD1. This CDR3 has 15 amino acids. The germline V gene encodes CDR1 MDHEN and CDR2 SYDVKM. V was clipped by 7 bases and J by 0 bases; unmatched bases: 9. CDR3 bases: TGTGCCAGCACCTCTCACCAGGGGGTCTCCTACGAGCAGTACTTC. This sequence encodes CASTSHQGVSYEQYF. The variable domain in full, with the rest retrieved from reference TRBV28 and TRBJ2-7, is DVKVTQSSRYLVKRTGEKVFLECVQDMDHENMFWYRQDPGLGLRLIYFSYDVKMKEKGDIPEGYSVSREKKERFSLILESASTNQTSMYLCASTSHQGVSYEQYFGPGTRLTVT.

In this sample, this clonotype turned up a few times. The chain links TRBV6-5 to TRBJ1-1; TRBD1 matches at 9 bases. The CDR3 has 16 amino acids. The V and J ends lost 4 bases and 1 base, in that order; junction bases with no gene match: 7. CDR1 is MNHEY and CDR2 is SVGAGI in the germline V gene. The CDR3 region has the DNA TGTGCCAGCAGTTGGAACAGGGGGCCCGAGAACACTGAAGCTTTCTTT. The encoded protein is CASSWNRGPENTEAFF.